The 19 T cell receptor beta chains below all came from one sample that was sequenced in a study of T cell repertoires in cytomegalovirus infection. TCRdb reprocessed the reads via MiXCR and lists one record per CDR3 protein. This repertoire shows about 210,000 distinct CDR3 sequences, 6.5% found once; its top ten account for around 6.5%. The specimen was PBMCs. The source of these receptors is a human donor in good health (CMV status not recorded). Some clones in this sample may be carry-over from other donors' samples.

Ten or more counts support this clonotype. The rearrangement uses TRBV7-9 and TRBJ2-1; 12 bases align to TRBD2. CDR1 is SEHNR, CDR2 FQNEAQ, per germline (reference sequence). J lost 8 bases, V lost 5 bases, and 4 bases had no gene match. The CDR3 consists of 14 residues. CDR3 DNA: TGTGCCAGCAGCCCCCGGACTAGCGGGGATGAGCAGTTCTTC. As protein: CASSPRTSGDEQFF.

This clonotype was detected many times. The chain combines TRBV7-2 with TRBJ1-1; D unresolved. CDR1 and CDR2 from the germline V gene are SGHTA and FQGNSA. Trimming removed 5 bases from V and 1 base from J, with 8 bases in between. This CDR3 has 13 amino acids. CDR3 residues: CASSPTWNTEAFF. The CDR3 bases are TGTGCCAGCAGCCCAACCTGGAACACTGAAGCTTTCTTT.

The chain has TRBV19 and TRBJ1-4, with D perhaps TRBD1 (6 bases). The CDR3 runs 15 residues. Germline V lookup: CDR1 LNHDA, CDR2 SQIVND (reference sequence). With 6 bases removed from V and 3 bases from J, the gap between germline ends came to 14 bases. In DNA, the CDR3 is TGTGCCAGTAGGTCCCCAGGGGCTGCTAATGAAAAACTGTTTTTT. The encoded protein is CASRSPGAANEKLFF.

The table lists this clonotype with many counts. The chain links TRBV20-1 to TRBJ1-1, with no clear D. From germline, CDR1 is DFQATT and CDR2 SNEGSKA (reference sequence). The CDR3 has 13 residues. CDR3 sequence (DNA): TGCAGGGGCGAGGGAACAGTAGACACTGAAGCTTTCTTT. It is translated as CRGEGTVDTEAFF.

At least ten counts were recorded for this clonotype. The CDR3 loop is CASSPTSDQETQYF. The CDR3 region has the DNA TGTGCCAGCTCACCTACTAGCGATCAAGAGACCCAGTACTTC. This chain uses TRBV18 with TRBJ2-5; 7 bases agree with TRBD2. The CDR3 runs 14 residues. V lost 3 bases, J lost 2 bases, and 3 bases stayed unmatched. The germline V gene has CDR1 KGHSH and CDR2 LQKENI.

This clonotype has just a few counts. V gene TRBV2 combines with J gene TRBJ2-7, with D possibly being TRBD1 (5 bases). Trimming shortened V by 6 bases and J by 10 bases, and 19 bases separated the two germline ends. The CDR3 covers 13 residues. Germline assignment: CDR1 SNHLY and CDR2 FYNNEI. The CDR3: CASSLRGREEQYF. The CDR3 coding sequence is TGTGCCAGCAGCCTTAGGGGCAGGGAAGAACAGTACTTC.

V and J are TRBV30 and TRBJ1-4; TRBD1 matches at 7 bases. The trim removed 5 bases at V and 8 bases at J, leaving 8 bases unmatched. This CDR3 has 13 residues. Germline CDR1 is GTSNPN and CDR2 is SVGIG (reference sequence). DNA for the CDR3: TGTGCCTGGGAGACCGGGACAGCCGAAAAACTGTTTTTT. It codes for CAWETGTAEKLFF.

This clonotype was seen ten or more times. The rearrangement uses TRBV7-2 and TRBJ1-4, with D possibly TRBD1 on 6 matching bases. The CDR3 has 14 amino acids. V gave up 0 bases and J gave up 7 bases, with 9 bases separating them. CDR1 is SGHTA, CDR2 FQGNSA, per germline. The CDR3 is CASSLAGASEKLFF. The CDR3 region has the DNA TGTGCCAGCAGCTTAGCGGGGGCGAGTGAAAAACTGTTTTTT.

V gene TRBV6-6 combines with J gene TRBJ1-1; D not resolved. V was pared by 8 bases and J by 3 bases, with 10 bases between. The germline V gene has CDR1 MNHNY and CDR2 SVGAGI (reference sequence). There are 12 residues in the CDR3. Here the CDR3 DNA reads TGTGCCAGCGGTTTGGGCGACACTGAAGCTTTCTTT. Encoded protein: CASGLGDTEAFF.

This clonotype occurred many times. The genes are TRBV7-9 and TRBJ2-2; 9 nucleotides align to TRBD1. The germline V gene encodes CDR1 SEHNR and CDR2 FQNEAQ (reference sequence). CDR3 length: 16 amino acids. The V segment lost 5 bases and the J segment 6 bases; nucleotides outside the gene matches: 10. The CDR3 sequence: CASSRAPGQGAGELFF. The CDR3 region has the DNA TGTGCCAGCAGCCGTGCCCCGGGACAGGGTGCCGGGGAGCTGTTTTTT.

The CDR3 here is CASSEGGVLFGYTF. The CDR3 nucleotides are TGTGCCAGCAGTGAGGGAGGGGTCCTCTTTGGCTACACCTTC. The rearrangement links TRBV25-1 to TRBJ1-2, with D perhaps matching TRBD1 (5 bases). The V gene lost 3 bases and the J gene lost 7 bases, with 15 bases spanning the gap. Looked up from germline, CDR1 is MGHDK and CDR2 is SYGVNS. CDR3 length equals 14 residues.

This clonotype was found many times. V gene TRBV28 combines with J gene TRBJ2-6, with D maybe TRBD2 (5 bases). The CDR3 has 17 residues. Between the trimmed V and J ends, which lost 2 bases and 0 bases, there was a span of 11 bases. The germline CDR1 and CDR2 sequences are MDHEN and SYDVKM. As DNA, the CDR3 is TGTGCCAGCAGTTTACGGGGTCTGGGCTCTGGGGCCAACGTCCTGACTTTC. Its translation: CASSLRGLGSGANVLTF.

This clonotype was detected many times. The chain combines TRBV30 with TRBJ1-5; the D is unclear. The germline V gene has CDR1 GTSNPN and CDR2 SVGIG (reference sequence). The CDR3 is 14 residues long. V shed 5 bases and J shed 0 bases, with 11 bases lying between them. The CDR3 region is CAWQDGDSNQPQHF. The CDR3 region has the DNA TGTGCCTGGCAGGACGGAGATAGCAATCAGCCCCAGCATTTT.

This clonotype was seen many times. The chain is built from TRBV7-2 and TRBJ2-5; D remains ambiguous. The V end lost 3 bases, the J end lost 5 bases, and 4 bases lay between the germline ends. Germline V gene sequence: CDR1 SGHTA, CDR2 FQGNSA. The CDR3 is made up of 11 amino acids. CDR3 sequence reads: CASSFMETQYF. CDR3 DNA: TGTGCCAGCAGCTTTATGGAGACCCAGTACTTC.

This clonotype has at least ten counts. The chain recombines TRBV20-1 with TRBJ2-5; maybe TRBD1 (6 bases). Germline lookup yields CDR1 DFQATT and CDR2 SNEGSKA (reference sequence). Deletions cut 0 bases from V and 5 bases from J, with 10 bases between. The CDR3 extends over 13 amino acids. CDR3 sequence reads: CSARDPQGETQYF. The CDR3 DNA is TGCAGTGCTAGAGATCCCCAGGGGGAGACCCAGTACTTC.

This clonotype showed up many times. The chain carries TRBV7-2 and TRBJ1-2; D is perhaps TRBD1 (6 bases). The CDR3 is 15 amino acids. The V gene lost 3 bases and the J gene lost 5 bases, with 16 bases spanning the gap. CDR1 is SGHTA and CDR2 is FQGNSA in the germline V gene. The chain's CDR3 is CASSLATGTQYGYTF. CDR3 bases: TGTGCCAGCAGCTTGGCGACCGGGACACAATATGGCTACACCTTC.

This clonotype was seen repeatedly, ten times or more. The CDR3 reads CASSLVVPQLFF. In DNA, the CDR3 is TGTGCCAGCAGCTTAGTAGTACCGCAGCTGTTTTTT. The chain couples TRBV7-2 to TRBJ2-2; D gene unclear. Trimming took off 1 base at V and 12 bases at J, with 9 bases between the two ends. The CDR3 consists of 12 residues. Germline assignment: CDR1 SGHTA and CDR2 FQGNSA. Together with reference TRBV7-2 and TRBJ2-2, the CDR3 gives the full variable domain: GAGVSQSPSNKVTEKGKDVELRCDPISGHTALYWYRQSLGQGLEFLIYFQGNSAPDKSGLPSDRFSAERTGGSVSTLTIQRTQQEDSAVYLCASSLVVPQLFFGEGSRLTVL.

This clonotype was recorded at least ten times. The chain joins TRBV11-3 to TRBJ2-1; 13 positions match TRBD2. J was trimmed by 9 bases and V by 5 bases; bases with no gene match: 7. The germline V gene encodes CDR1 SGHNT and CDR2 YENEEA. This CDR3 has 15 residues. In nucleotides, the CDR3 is TGTGCCAGCAGCCTCACTAGCGGGGGGGCCAGTGAGCAGTTCTTC. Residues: CASSLTSGGASEQFF.

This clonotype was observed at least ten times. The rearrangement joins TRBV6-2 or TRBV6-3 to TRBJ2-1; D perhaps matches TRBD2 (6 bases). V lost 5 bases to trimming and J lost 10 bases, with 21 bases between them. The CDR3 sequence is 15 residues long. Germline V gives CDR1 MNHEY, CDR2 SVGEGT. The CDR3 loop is CASSPRGTPGGEQFF. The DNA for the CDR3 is TGTGCCAGCAGTCCACGCGGGACTCCTGGAGGCGAGCAGTTCTTC.